This TCR beta chain emerged from a study of blood T cell repertoires in COVID-19. On the study more broadly: Sources were T cells, B-cell-depleted T cells, or PBMCs; the material itself was cDNA or gDNA.

As processed by the authors: Amplification with reference gene primers provided the estimates of nucleated cell counts. Profiling relied on immunoSEQ multiplex PCR, and the TCRdb table lists in-frame clones only, not all of them. That table gives V, J and clone size, and the DNA gave D and trimming. This table holds roughly 400,000 clones, more than 75% found once. The Seattle patients joined while their infection was active and were tracked longitudinally afterward. The CDR3 is made up of 15 amino acids. V dropped 3 bases and J dropped 4; count of bases not matched to a gene: 6. CDR1 and CDR2 (germline): SGHNT, YYREEE (reference sequence).

This clonotype originated in a woman aged 60 to 75 with COVID-19, enrolled during active disease. The specimen was peripheral blood. This chain links TRBV5-4 with TRBJ2-1, with 8 bases matching TRBD1. This chain's CDR3 is CASSWGQDRYNEQFF. In DNA form, the CDR3 reads TGTGCCAGCAGCTGGGGACAGGACCGATACAATGAGCAGTTCTTC.